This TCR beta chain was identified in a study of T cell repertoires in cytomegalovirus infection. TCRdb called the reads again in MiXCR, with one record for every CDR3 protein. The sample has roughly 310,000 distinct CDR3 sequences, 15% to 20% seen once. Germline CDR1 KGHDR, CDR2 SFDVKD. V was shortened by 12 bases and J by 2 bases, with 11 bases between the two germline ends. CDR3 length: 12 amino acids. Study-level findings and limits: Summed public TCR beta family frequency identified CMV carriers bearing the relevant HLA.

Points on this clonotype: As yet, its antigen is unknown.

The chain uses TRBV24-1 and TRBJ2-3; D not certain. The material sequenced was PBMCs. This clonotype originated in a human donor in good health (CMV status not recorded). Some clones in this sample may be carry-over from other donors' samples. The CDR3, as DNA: TGTGCCGTTTCTAGGGACACAGATACGCAGTATTTT. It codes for CAVSRDTDTQYF.